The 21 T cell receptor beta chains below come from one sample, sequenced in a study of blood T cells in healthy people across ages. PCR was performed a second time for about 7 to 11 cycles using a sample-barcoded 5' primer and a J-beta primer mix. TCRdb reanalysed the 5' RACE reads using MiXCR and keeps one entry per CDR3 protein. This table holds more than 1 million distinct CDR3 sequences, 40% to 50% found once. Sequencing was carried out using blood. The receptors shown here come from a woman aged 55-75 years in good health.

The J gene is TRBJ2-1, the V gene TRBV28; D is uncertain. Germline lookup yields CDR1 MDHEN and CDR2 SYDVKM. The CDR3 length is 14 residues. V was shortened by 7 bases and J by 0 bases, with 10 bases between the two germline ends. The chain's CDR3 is CASNLDFSYNEQFF. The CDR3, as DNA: TGTGCCAGCAACCTTGACTTCTCCTACAATGAGCAGTTCTTC.

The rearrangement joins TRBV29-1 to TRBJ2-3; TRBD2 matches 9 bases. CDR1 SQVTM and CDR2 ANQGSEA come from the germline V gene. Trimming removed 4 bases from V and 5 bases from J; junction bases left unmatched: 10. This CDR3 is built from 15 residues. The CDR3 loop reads CSVANVAGEGDTQYF. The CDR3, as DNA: TGCAGCGTTGCTAATGTAGCGGGAGAAGGAGATACGCAGTATTTT.

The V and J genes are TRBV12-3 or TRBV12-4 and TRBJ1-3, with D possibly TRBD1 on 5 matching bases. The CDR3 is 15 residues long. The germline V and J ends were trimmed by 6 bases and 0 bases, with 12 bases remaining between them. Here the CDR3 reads CASSPPGTSGNTIYF. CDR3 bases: TGTGCCAGCAGCCCCCCCGGGACCTCTGGAAACACCATATATTTT.

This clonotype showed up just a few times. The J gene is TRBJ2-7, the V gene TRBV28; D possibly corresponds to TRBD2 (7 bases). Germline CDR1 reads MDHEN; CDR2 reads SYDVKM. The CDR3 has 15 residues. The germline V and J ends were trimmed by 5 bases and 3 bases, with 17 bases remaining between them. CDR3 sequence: CASSRIQGGIYEQYF. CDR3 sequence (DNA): TGTGCCAGCAGTCGTATACAGGGAGGGATCTACGAGCAGTACTTC.

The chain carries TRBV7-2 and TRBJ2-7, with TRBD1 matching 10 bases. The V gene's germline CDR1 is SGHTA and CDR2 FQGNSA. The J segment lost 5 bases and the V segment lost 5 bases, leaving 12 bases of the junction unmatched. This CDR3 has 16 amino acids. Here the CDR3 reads CASSQTGQGGVDEQYF. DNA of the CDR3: TGTGCCAGCAGCCAGACCGGACAGGGGGGAGTCGACGAGCAGTACTTC.

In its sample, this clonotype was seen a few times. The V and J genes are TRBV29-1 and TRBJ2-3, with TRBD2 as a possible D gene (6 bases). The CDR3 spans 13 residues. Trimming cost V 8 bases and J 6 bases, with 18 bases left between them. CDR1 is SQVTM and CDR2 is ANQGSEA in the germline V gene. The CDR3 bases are TGCAGCACTGACGGGGGTTGGGGGGATACGCAGTATTTT. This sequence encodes CSTDGGWGDTQYF.

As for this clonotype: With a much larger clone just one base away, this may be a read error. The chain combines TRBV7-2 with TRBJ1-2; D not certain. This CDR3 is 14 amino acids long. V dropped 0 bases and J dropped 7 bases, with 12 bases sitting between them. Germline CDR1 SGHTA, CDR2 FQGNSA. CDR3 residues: CASSLAGRMSGYTF. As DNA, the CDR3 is TGTGCCAGCAGCTTAGCGGGGAGGATGAGTGGCTACACCTTC.

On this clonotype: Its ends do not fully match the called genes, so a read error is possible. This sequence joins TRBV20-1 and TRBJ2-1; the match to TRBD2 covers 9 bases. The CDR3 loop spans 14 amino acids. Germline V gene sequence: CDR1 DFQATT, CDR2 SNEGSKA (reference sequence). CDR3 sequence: CSEAAGGRDNERFF. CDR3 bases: TGCAGTGAGGCCGCGGGAGGGCGAGACAATGAGCGGTTCTTC.

This CDR3 is CASRAGGSISEQFF. CDR3 coding DNA: TGTGCCAGCAGGGCCGGCGGGAGTATCAGTGAGCAGTTCTTC. The gene calls are TRBV6-5 and TRBJ2-1, with TRBD2 matching over 7 bases. There are 14 residues in the CDR3. The ends lost 6 bases at V and 9 bases at J; junction bases unmatched: 11. CDR1 MNHEY and CDR2 SVGAGI come from the germline V gene.

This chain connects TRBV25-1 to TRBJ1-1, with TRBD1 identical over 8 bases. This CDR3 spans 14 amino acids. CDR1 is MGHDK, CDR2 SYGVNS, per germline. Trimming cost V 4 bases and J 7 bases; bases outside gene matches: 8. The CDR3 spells CASSVGQGPFEAFF. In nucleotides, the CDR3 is TGTGCCAGCAGTGTTGGACAGGGACCGTTTGAAGCTTTCTTT.

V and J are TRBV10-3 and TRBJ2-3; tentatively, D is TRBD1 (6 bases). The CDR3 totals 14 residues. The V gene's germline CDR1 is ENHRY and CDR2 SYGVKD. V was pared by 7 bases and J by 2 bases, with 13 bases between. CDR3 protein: CAINVGHSTDTQYF. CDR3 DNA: TGTGCCATCAACGTGGGACACTCCACAGATACGCAGTATTTT.

For the CDR3, the DNA is TGTGCCAGCAGCCCCGAGACTAGCGGTACAGATACGCAGTATTTT. As protein: CASSPETSGTDTQYF. V and J are TRBV4-2 and TRBJ2-3; TRBD2 agrees at 9 bases. Trimming cost V 4 bases and J 3 bases; bases outside gene matches: 5. CDR3 length equals 15 residues. Germline V gives CDR1 LGHNA, CDR2 YNFKEQ.

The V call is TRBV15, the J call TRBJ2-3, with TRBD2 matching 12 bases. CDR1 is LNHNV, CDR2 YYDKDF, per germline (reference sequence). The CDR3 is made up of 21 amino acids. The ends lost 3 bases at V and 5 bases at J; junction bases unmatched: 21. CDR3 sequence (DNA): TGTGCCACCAGCAGTCCCCGTCGACTAGCGGGAGCGACATCCCCCCGAGATACGCAGTATTTT. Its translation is CATSSPRRLAGATSPRDTQYF.

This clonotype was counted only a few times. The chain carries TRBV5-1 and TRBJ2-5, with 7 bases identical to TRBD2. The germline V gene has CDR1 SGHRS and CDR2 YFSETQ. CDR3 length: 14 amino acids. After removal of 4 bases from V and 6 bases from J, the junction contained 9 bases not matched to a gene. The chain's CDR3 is CASSRVAGVKTQYF. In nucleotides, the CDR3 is TGCGCCAGCAGCAGGGTGGCGGGAGTGAAGACCCAGTACTTC.

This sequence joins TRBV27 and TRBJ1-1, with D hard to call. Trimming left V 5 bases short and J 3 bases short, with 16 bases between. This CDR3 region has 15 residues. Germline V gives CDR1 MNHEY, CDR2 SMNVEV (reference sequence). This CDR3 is CASSPRVFGDTEAFF. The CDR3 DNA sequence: TGTGCCAGCAGTCCCCGAGTATTCGGGGACACTGAAGCTTTCTTT.

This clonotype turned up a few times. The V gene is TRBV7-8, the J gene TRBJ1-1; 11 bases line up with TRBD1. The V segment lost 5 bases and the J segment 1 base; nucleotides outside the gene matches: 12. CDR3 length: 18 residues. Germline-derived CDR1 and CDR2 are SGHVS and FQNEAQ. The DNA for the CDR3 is TGTGCCAGCAGCCTTCGGACAGGGGGCGCGTCGGGGAACACTGAAGCTTTCTTT. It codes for CASSLRTGGASGNTEAFF. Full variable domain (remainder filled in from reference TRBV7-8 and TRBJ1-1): GAGVSQSPRYKVAKRGQDVALRCDPISGHVSLFWYQQALGQGPEFLTYFQNEAQLDKSGLPSDRFFAERPEGSVSTLKIQRTQQEDSAVYLCASSLRTGGASGNTEAFFGQGTRLTVV.

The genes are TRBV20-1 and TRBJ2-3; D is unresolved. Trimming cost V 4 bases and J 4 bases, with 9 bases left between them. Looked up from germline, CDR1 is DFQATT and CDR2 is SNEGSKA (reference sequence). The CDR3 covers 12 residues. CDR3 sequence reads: CSAIISSDTQYF. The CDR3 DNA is TGCAGTGCTATCATTTCTTCAGATACGCAGTATTTT.

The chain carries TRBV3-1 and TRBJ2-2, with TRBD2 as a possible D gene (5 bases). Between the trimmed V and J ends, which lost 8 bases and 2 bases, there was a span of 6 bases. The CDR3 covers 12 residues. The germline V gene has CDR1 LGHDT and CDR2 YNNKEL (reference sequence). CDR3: CASGRNTGELFF. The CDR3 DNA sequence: TGTGCCAGCGGGAGAAACACCGGGGAGCTGTTTTTT.

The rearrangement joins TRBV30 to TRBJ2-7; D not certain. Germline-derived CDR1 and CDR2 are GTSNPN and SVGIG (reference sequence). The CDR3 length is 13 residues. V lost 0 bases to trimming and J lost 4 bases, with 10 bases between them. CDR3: CAWSVQSGYEQYF. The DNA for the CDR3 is TGTGCCTGGAGTGTACAGTCGGGTTACGAGCAGTACTTC.

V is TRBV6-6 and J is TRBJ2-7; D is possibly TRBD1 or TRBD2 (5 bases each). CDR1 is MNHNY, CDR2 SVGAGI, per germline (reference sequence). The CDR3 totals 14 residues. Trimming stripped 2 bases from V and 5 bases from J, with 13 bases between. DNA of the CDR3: TGTGCCAGCAGTTACAGTGGGACCGCGGACGAGCAGTACTTC. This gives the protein CASSYSGTADEQYF.

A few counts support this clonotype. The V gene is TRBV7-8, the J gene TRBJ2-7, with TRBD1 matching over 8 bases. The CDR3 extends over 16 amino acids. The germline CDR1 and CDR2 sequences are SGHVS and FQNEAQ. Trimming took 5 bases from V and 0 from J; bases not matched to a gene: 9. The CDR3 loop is CASSPFTGGSSYEQYF. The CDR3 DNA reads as TGTGCCAGCAGCCCGTTCACAGGGGGTAGCTCCTACGAGCAGTACTTC. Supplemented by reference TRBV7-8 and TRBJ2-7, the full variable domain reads GAGVSQSPRYKVAKRGQDVALRCDPISGHVSLFWYQQALGQGPEFLTYFQNEAQLDKSGLPSDRFFAERPEGSVSTLKIQRTQQEDSAVYLCASSPFTGGSSYEQYFGPGTRLTVT.